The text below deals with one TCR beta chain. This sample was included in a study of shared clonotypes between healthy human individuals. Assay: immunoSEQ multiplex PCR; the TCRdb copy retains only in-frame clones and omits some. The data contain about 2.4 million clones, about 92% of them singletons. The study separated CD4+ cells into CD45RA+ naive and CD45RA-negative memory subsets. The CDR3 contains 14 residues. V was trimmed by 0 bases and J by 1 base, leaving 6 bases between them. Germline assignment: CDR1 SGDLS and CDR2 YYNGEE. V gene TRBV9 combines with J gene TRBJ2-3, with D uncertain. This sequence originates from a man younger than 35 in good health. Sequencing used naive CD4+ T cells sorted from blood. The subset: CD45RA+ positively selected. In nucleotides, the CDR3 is TGTGCCAGCAGCGTAGGCTGGGGCACAGATACGCAGTATTTT. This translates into CASSVGWGTDTQYF.